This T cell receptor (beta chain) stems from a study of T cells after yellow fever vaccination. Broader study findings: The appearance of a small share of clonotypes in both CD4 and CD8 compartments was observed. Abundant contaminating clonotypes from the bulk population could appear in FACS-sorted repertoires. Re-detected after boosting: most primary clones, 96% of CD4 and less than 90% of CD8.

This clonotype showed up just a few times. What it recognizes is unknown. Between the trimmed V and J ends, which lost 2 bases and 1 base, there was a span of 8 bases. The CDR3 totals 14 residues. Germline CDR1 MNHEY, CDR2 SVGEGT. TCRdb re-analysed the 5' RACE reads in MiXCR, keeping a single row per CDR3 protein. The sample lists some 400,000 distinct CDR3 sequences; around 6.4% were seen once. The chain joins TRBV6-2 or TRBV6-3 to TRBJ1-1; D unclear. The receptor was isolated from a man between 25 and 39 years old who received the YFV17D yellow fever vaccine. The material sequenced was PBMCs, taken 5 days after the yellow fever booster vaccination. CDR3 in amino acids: CASSYPYRNTEAFF. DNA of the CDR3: TGTGCCAGCAGTTACCCTTATAGGAACACTGAAGCTTTCTTT.